The 20 T cell receptor beta chains below come from one sample, sequenced in a study of cytomegalovirus exposure and HLA in healthy donors. In the PCR, 60 Vbeta and 13 Jbeta primers were used. Measured with immunoSEQ multiplex PCR; TCRdb has only the in-frame clones, and not every one. The sample contains 150,000 to 200,000 clones, 75% to 90% of which appear only once. Sequencing was carried out using PBMCs. Receptors originate from a woman aged 18-35 years in good health and CMV-seronegative.

There are a few counts of this clone. The chain uses TRBV6-6 and TRBJ1-1; no firm D call. The germline V and J ends were trimmed by 6 bases and 3 bases, with 11 bases remaining between them. Germline assignment: CDR1 MNHNY and CDR2 SVGAGI (reference sequence). The CDR3 totals 13 residues. This chain's CDR3 is CASSPNGDTEAFF. The CDR3 nucleotides read TGTGCCAGCAGCCCCAACGGGGACACTGAAGCTTTCTTT.

This chain links TRBV19 with TRBJ1-5; 7 bases map to TRBD1. Germline loops: CDR1 LNHDA, CDR2 SQIVND (reference sequence). The V gene end was trimmed by 6 bases and the J gene end by 11 bases; junction bases not matched to a gene: 13. This CDR3 is built from 14 residues. The CDR3 DNA reads as TGTGCCAGTAGCATCGACAGAGGGGGCTTTGCCCAGCATTTT. This sequence encodes CASSIDRGGFAQHF.

A few counts support this clone. This chain connects TRBV7-9 to TRBJ2-5, with D hard to call. CDR3 size: 12 residues. V dropped 5 bases and J dropped 5 bases, with 9 bases sitting between them. Germline loops: CDR1 SEHNR, CDR2 FQNEAQ (reference sequence). DNA for the CDR3: TGTGCCAGCAGCCCCGTATATGAGACCCAGTACTTC. It specifies CASSPVYETQYF.

The V gene is TRBV7-8, the J gene TRBJ2-1; 7 nucleotides match TRBD2. With 0 bases clipped from V and 6 bases from J, the junction kept 14 bases outside the gene matches. The germline gives CDR1 SGHVS, CDR2 FQNEAQ. This CDR3 is built from 18 residues. The CDR3 reads CASSLAFLAGADFNEQFF. The CDR3 coding sequence is TGTGCCAGCAGCTTAGCTTTTTTGGCGGGAGCCGACTTCAATGAGCAGTTCTTC.

The chain carries TRBV30 and TRBJ1-1, with D hard to call. This CDR3 has 12 amino acids. The germline CDR1 and CDR2 sequences are GTSNPN and SVGIG (reference sequence). V was pared by 4 bases and J by 3 bases, with 9 bases between. CDR3 DNA: TGTGCCTGGACCCTAGTTCACACTGAAGCTTTCTTT. Protein sequence: CAWTLVHTEAFF.

This chain uses TRBV27 with TRBJ2-7; 11 nucleotides line up with TRBD1. The CDR3 is 15 amino acids. V was pared by 6 bases and J by 1 base, with 5 bases of the junction left unmatched. Germline V gene sequence: CDR1 MNHEY, CDR2 SMNVEV (reference sequence). CDR3 sequence (DNA): TGTGCCAGCAGCGCGGGACAGGGGGGATCCTACGAGCAGTACTTC. This sequence encodes CASSAGQGGSYEQYF.

The gene calls are TRBV5-1 and TRBJ2-5; possible D gene TRBD1, 5 bases. Matching the DNA end better, TRBJ2-7 makes the J call doubtful. CDR3 length: 15 residues. The germline gives CDR1 SGHRS, CDR2 YFSETQ. CDR3 in amino acids: CASSSENRLSYEQYF. As DNA, the CDR3 is TGCGCCAGCAGCTCAGAAAACAGGCTCTCCTACGAGCAGTACTTC.

V usage is TRBV7-2 and J usage is TRBJ1-2; D perhaps matches TRBD1 (6 bases). Looked up from germline, CDR1 is SGHTA and CDR2 is FQGNSA. There are 14 residues in the CDR3. The ends were cut back, 3 bases at V and 4 bases at J, with 12 bases in the middle. The CDR3 loop is CASSFSRTAYGYTF. CDR3 sequence (DNA): TGTGCCAGCAGCTTTAGTAGGACAGCCTATGGCTACACCTTC.

This clone has only one observation. The gene calls are TRBV2 and TRBJ1-6, with D maybe TRBD1 (6 bases). CDR3 size: 17 residues. CDR1 and CDR2 (germline): SNHLY, FYNNEI. The V and J ends lost 6 bases and 2 bases respectively, with 17 bases between them. The CDR3 DNA is TGTGCCAGCAGCCCAAAAAGGACAGAGACCTATAATTCACCCCTCCACTTT. This codes for CASSPKRTETYNSPLHF. Filled out from reference TRBV2 and TRBJ1-6, the complete variable domain reads EPEVTQTPSHQVTQMGQEVILRCVPISNHLYFYWYRQILGQKVEFLVSFYNNEISEKSEIFDDQFSVERPDGSNFTLKIRSTKLEDSAMYFCASSPKRTETYNSPLHFGNGTRLTVT.

The genes are TRBV6-6 and TRBJ2-3; D may be TRBD2 (6 bases). CDR3 size: 13 residues. In germline, CDR1 is MNHNY, CDR2 SVGAGI (reference sequence). V lost 4 bases to trimming and J lost 6 bases, with 11 bases between them. This chain's CDR3 is CASSLSGADTQYF. As DNA, the CDR3 is TGTGCCAGCAGTTTGTCGGGAGCGGATACGCAGTATTTT.

The CDR3 loop reads CASSVASQITQETQYF. As DNA, the CDR3 is TGTGCCAGCAGCGTAGCTAGCCAGATTACTCAAGAGACCCAGTACTTC. This sequence joins TRBV9 and TRBJ2-5, with a tentative D call TRBD2 (5 bases). The V end lost 0 bases, the J end lost 2 bases, and 14 bases lay between the germline ends. CDR1 is SGDLS, CDR2 YYNGEE, per germline. CDR3 size: 16 residues.

J is TRBJ2-7 and V is TRBV5-1; tentative D call: TRBD1 (5 bases). The CDR3 extends over 15 amino acids. CDR1 and CDR2 from the germline V gene are SGHRS and YFSETQ. V was shortened by 7 bases and J by 7 bases, with 24 bases between the two germline ends. This CDR3 reads CASGTTAGNYGEQYF. The CDR3 DNA sequence: TGCGCCAGCGGCACAACTGCAGGGAATTACGGTGAGCAGTACTTC.

The chain couples TRBV9 to TRBJ1-2, with D perhaps matching TRBD1 (5 bases). The germline V and J ends were trimmed by 3 bases and 4 bases, with 19 bases remaining between them. Germline V gene data show CDR1 as SGDLS and CDR2 as YYNGEE. The CDR3 length is 16 residues. The CDR3 coding sequence is TGTGCCAGCAGCGAGAGGGAGGGAAGGGGAGGCTATGGCTACACCTTC. Amino acids: CASSEREGRGGYGYTF.

The V call is TRBV6-1, the J call TRBJ2-5, with D hard to call. Between the trimmed V and J ends, which lost 5 bases and 2 bases, there was a span of 12 bases. This CDR3 is 14 amino acids long. Germline-derived CDR1 and CDR2 are MNHNS and SASEGT. The CDR3, as DNA: TGTGCCAGCAGTCCCCTTGAGAGGCAAGAGACCCAGTACTTC. Protein: CASSPLERQETQYF.

In the case of this clone: A junction boundary mismatches the germline segment, possibly from a read error. This rearrangement joins TRBV7-7 to TRBJ2-1; TRBD2 matches at 16 bases. The CDR3 contains 19 residues. In germline, CDR1 is SSHAT, CDR2 FNYEAQ (reference sequence). The CDR3 is CASSLGGLAGGSSYNEQFF. The CDR3 region has the DNA TGTGCTAGCAGCTTAGGGGGACTAGCGGGAGGGAGCTCCTACAATGAGCAGTTCTTC.

The gene calls are TRBV10-1 and TRBJ2-3, with 7 bases lining up with TRBD2. V lost 4 bases and J lost 5; bases outside the gene matches: 3. The V gene's germline CDR1 is WNHNN and CDR2 SYGVQD (reference sequence). The CDR3 spans 13 residues. Here the CDR3 DNA reads TGCGCCAGCAGTGGCCGGGGGGAAGATACGCAGTATTTT. It codes for CASSGRGEDTQYF.

The chain links TRBV15 to TRBJ2-1; 9 bases match TRBD1. Per the germline V gene, CDR1 is LNHNV and CDR2 is YYDKDF (reference sequence). The CDR3 covers 16 residues. Losses at the gene ends were 1 base for V and 4 bases for J; bases not matched to a gene: 5. CDR3 sequence: CATSRAGQGSYNEQFF. The CDR3 bases are TGTGCCACCAGCAGAGCTGGACAGGGGTCGTACAATGAGCAGTTCTTC.

This clone was seen more than once but under ten times. The V gene is TRBV7-9, the J gene TRBJ1-1, with D possibly being TRBD1 (6 bases). Germline assignment: CDR1 SEHNR and CDR2 FQNEAQ (reference sequence). The CDR3 is 13 residues long. V lost 4 bases and J lost 6, with 12 bases in between. CDR3 sequence: CASSSTQGSEAFF. In nucleotides, the CDR3 is TGTGCCAGCAGCTCGACCCAGGGGTCTGAAGCTTTCTTT.

This rearrangement joins TRBV7-9 to TRBJ2-7; 10 bases agree with TRBD2. The CDR3 is 14 amino acids. Trimming removed 5 bases from V and 5 bases from J; junction bases left unmatched: 6. Germline CDR1 SEHNR, CDR2 FQNEAQ (reference sequence). CDR3: CASSLSGTSDEQYF. The CDR3 DNA sequence: TGTGCCAGCAGCCTGTCCGGGACTAGCGACGAGCAGTACTTC. Variable domain in full (rest from reference TRBV7-9 and TRBJ2-7): DTGVSQNPRHKITKRGQNVTFRCDPISEHNRLYWYRQTLGQGPEFLTYFQNEAQLEKSRLLSDRFSAERPKGSFSTLEIQRTEQGDSAMYLCASSLSGTSDEQYFGPGTRLTVT.

The chain carries TRBV15 and TRBJ2-1; maybe TRBD1 (5 bases). V was pared by 5 bases and J by 7 bases, with 15 bases between. Germline V CDR1 and CDR2: LNHNV, YYDKDF (reference sequence). This CDR3 has 14 residues. The CDR3: CATSGIGAPNEQFF. The CDR3, as DNA: TGTGCCACCAGCGGAATAGGGGCCCCTAATGAGCAGTTCTTC.